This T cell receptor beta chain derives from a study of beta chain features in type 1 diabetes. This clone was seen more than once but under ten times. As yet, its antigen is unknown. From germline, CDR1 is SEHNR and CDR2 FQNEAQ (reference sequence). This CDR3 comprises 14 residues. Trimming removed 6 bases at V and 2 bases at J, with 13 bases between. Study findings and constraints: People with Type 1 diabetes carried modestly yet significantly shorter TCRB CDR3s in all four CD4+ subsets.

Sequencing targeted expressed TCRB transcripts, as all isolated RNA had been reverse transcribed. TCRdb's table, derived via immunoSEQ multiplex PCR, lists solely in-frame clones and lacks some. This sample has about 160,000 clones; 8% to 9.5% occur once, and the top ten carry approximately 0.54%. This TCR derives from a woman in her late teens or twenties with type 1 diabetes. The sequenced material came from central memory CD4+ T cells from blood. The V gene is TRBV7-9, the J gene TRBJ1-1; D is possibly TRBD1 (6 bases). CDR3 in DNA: TGTGCCAGCAGTCCCGGACAGCACAACACTGAAGCTTTCTTT. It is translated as CASSPGQHNTEAFF.